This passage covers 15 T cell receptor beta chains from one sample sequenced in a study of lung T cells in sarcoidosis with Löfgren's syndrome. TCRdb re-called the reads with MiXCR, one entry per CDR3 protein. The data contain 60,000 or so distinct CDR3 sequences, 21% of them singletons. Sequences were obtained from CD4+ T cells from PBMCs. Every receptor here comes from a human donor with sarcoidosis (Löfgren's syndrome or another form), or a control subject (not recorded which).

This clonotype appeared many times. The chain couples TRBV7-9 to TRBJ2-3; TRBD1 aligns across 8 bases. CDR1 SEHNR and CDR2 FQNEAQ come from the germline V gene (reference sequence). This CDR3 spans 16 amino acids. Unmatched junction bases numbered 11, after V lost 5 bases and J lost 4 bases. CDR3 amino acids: CASSLRTGMSADTQYF. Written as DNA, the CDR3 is TGTGCCAGCAGCCTACGGACAGGGATGAGCGCAGATACGCAGTATTTT.

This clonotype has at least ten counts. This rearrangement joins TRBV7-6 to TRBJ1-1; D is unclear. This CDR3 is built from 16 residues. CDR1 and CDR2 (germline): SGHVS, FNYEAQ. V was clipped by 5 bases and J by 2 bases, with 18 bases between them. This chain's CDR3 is CASSPSNPPYNTEAFF. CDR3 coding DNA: TGTGCCAGCAGCCCCTCAAATCCCCCGTACAACACTGAAGCTTTCTTT. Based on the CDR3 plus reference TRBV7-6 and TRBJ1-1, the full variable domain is GAGVSQSPRYKVTKRGQDVALRCDPISGHVSLYWYRQALGQGPEFLTYFNYEAQQDKSGLPNDRFSAERPEGSISTLTIQRTEQRDSAMYRCASSPSNPPYNTEAFFGQGTRLTVV.

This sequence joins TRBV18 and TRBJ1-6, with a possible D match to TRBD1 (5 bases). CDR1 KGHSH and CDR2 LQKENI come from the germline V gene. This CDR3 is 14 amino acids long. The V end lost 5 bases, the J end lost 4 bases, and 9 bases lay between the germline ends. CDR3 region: CASSAQVYNSPLHF. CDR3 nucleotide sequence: TGTGCCAGCTCAGCACAGGTATATAATTCACCCCTCCACTTT.

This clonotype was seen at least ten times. CDR3 DNA sequence: TGCGCCAGCAGTGACAGGGGAAGTGGCTCTTTCTTT. Its translation: CASSDRGSGSFF. The J gene is TRBJ1-1, the V gene TRBV10-2; weak D call: TRBD1 (6 bases). Germline V lookup: CDR1 WSHSY, CDR2 SAAADI. Between the trimmed V and J ends, which lost 3 bases and 12 bases, there was a span of 14 bases. This CDR3 is built from 12 residues.

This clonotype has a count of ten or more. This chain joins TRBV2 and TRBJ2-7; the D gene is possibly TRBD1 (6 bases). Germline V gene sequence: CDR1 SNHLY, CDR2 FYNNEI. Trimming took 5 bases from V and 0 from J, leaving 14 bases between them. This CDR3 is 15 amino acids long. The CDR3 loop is CASSRDRTPSYEQYF. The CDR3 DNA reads TGTGCCAGCAGTCGCGACAGGACCCCCTCCTACGAGCAGTACTTC. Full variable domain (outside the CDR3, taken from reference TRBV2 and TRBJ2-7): EPEVTQTPSHQVTQMGQEVILRCVPISNHLYFYWYRQILGQKVEFLVSFYNNEISEKSEIFDDQFSVERPDGSNFTLKIRSTKLEDSAMYFCASSRDRTPSYEQYFGPGTRLTVT.

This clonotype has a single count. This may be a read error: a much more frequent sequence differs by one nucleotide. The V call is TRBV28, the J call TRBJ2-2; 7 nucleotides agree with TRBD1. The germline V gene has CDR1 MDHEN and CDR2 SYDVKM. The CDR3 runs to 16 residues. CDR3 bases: TGTGCCAGCAGCCTTGGGACAGAGGGTCTAACCGTGGAGCTGTTTTTT. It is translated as CASSLGTEGLTVELFF.

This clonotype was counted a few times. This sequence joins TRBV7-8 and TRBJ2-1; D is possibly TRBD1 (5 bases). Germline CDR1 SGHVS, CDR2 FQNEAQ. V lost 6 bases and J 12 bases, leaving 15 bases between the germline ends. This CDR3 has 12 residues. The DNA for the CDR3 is TGTGCCAGCAGAAGTGTGGGGCAGGGGCAGTTCTTC. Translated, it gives CASRSVGQGQFF.

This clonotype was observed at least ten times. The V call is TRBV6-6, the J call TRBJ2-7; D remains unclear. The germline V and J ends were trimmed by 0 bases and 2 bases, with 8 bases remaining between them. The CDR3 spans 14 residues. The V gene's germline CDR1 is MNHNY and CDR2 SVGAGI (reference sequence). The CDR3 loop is CASSYSQVTYEQYF. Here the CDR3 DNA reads TGTGCCAGCAGTTACTCGCAGGTAACCTACGAGCAGTACTTC.

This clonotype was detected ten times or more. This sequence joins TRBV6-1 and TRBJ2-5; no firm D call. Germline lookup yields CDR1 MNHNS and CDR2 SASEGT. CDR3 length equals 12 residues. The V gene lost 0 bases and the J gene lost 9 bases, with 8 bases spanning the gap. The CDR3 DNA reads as TGTGCCAGCAGTGAAGCAGGGCGGCCCCAGTACTTC. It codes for CASSEAGRPQYF.

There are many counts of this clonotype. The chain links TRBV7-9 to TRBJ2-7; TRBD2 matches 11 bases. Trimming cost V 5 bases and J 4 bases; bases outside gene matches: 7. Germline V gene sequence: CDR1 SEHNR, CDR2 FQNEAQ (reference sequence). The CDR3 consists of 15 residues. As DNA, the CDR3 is TGTGCCAGCAGCCCGCTGACTAGCGGGAATTACGAGCAGTACTTC. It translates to CASSPLTSGNYEQYF.

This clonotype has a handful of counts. This CDR3 is CSARGGLAGVLSTDTQYF. For the CDR3, the DNA is TGCAGTGCTAGAGGGGGACTAGCGGGAGTTCTGAGCACAGATACGCAGTATTTT. This rearrangement joins TRBV20-1 to TRBJ2-3; 14 bases are a match to TRBD2. This CDR3 contains 18 residues. In germline, CDR1 is DFQATT, CDR2 SNEGSKA (reference sequence). With V trimmed by 1 base and J by 0 bases, 6 bases remained unmatched.

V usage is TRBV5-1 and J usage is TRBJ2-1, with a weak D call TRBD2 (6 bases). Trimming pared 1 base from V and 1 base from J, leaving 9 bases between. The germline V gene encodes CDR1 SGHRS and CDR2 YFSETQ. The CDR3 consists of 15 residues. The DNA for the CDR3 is TGCGCCAGCAGCTTGTTGCTAGCGTCCTACAATGAGCAGTTCTTC. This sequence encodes CASSLLLASYNEQFF.

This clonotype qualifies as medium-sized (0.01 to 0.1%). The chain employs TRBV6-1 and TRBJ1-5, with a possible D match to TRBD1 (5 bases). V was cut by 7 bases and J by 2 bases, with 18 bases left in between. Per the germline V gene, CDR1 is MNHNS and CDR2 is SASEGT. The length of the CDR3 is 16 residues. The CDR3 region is CASTPGSGFGNQPQHF. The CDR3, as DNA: TGTGCCAGCACCCCGGGTTCAGGGTTTGGCAATCAGCCCCAGCATTTT.

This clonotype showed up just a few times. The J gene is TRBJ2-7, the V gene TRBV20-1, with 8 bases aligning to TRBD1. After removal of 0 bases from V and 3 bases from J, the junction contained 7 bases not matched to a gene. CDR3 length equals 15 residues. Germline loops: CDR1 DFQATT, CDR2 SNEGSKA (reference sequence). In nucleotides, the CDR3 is TGCAGTGCTAGAGACGGTGGACAGGGCGGCTACGAGCAGTACGTC. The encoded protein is CSARDGGQGGYEQYV.

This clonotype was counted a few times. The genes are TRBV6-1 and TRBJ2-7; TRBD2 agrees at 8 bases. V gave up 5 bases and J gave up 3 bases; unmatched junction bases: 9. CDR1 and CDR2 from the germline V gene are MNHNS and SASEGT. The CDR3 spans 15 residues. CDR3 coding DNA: TGTGCCAGCAGTCCCCGGGTTAGCGGGAACTACGAGCAGTACTTC. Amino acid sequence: CASSPRVSGNYEQYF.